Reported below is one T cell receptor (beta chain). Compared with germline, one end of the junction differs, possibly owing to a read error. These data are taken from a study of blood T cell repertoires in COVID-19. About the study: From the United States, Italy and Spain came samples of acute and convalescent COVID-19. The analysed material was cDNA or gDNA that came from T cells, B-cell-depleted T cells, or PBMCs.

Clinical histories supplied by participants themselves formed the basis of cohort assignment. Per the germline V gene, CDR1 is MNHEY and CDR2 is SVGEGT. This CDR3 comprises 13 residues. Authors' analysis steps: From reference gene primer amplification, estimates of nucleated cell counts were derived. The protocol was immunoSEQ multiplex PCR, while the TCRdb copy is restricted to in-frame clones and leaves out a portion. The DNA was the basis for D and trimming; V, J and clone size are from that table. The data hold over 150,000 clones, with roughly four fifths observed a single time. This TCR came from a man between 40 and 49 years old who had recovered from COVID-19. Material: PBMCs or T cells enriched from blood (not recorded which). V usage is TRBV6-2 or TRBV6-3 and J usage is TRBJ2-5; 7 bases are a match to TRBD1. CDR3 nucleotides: TGTGCCAGCAGTATCTTACTCTATGGCAGGGGGAACTTC. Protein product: CASSILLYGRGNF.